This is a list of T cell receptor beta chains from one sample in a study of neoadjuvant nivolumab and ipilimumab in lung cancer. Clones were sequenced by immunoSEQ multiplex PCR, and TCRdb holds only the in-frame ones, with some missing. The sample has around 30,000 clones; 75% to 85% are singletons. Sequencing was performed on tumor tissue, taken after neoadjuvant nivolumab, alone or with ipilimumab, at or shortly before surgery. The receptors derive from an adult with non-small cell lung cancer. The CDR3 runs from the conserved cysteine through the conserved F or W. D genes are given only for firm matches. Clone size appears in some rows only: once, few, many, or a class for an expanded clone.

v_gene,abundance,d_gene,j_gene,CDR3aa,CDR3nt
TRBV5-8,NA,TRBD1,TRBJ2-1,CASRPRTGGTYNEQFF,TGTGCCAGCAGACCTAGGACAGGGGGCACTTACAATGAGCAGTTCTTC
TRBV30,NA,NA,TRBJ2-4,CAWSVQDTKNIQYF,TGTGCCTGGAGTGTACAAGACACCAAAAACATTCAGTACTTC
TRBV7-9,NA,NA,TRBJ1-4,CASSIVEKLFF,TGTGCCAGCAGTATTGTTGAAAAACTGTTTTTT
TRBV28,NA,NA,TRBJ1-1,CASSLGTGTEAFF,TGTGCCAGCAGTTTAGGTACGGGCACTGAAGCTTTCTTT
TRBV6-6,NA,NA,TRBJ2-5,CASSNGEGTQETQYF,TGTGCCAGCAGTAACGGAGAGGGAACACAAGAGACCCAGTACTTC
TRBV25-1,NA,NA,TRBJ1-1,CASSASGATENTEAFF,TGTGCCAGCAGTGCTAGTGGGGCGACAGAGAACACTGAAGCTTTCTTT
TRBV15,NA,TRBD1,TRBJ1-5,CATSRENRGRQPQHF,TGTGCCACCAGCAGAGAAAACAGGGGGCGTCAGCCCCAGCATTTT
TRBV4-2,few,NA,TRBJ1-2,CASSPGSREGYTF,TGTGCCAGCAGCCCTGGGTCCCGGGAGGGCTACACCTTC
TRBV6-1,once,TRBD1,TRBJ1-1,CASSDGTVGTEAFF,TGTGCCAGCAGTGACGGGACAGTCGGAACTGAAGCTTTCTTT
TRBV6-6,NA,NA,TRBJ1-1,CASSSRTVSTEAFF,TGTGCCAGCAGTTCTCGGACAGTTTCTACTGAAGCTTTCTTT
TRBV7-6,NA,NA,TRBJ1-3,CASSPPKVSLAGNTIYF,TGTGCCAGCAGCCCTCCAAAAGTTTCCTTAGCTGGAAACACCATATATTTT
TRBV6-4,NA,NA,TRBJ2-3,CASSDYGEPTDTQYF,TGTGCCAGCAGTGACTATGGGGAACCCACAGATACGCAGTATTTT
TRBV7-7,NA,NA,TRBJ2-2,CASSLQGWTGELFF,TGTGCTAGCAGCTTACAGGGATGGACCGGGGAGCTGTTTTTT